This T cell receptor beta chain was retrieved from a study of sequential checkpoint blockade in melanoma. This clone was seen a single time. The CDR3 has 15 amino acids. V gave up 2 bases and J gave up 1 base, with 12 bases separating them. Looked up from germline, CDR1 is SGHNT and CDR2 is YYREEE (reference sequence). This table comes from immunoSEQ multiplex PCR, and its TCRdb copy is limited to in-frame clones, with some not included. The sample includes about 19,000 clones, roughly 73% of them seen just once. The treatment denotes: randomized to nivolumab then ipilimumab (arm A) or the reverse (arm B). DNA-damaging chemotherapy had not been given to any patient beforehand. Live CD3+CD8+ CD19− CD56− cells were sorted from PBMCs.

The chain carries TRBV5-4 and TRBJ1-1; D call uncertain. The sample here was CD8+ T cells sorted from blood (inferred from file names), taken from a patient given nivolumab and ipilimumab in sequence. This sequence originates from a human donor with melanoma. The CDR3 here is CASSFFPSPNTEAFF. CDR3 sequence (DNA): TGTGCCAGCAGCTTCTTTCCGTCCCCGAACACTGAAGCTTTCTTT.